This TCR beta chain comes out of a study of shared clonotypes between healthy human individuals. General study results and limits: The study found lower generation probabilities in non-shared clonotypes than in those shared by all four donors. For naive CD4 cells, 5% to 6.5% of clonotypes were shared across a few donors.

In the sorted-subset replicate PCRs, 150 to 200 ng DNA, 25,000 to 30,000 T cell genomes, was used. Measured with immunoSEQ multiplex PCR; TCRdb has only the in-frame clones, and not every one. The table lists about 380,000 clones, roughly 96% of them singletons. Germline CDR1 and CDR2: MNHEY and SMNVEV (reference sequence). This CDR3 has 13 residues. The V gene lost 5 bases and the J gene lost 6 bases, with 11 bases spanning the gap. Of note for this clone: No antigen is known for it.

V gene TRBV27 combines with J gene TRBJ2-1; no definite D call. The sequence was obtained from a man between 25 and 39 years old in good health. The sequenced sample consisted of memory CD8+ T cells sorted from blood. Subset described: CD45RO+ cells pooled with CCR7-negative TemRA cells. The DNA of the CDR3 is TGTGCCAGCAGTCTCGACCCCCTCAATGAGCAGTTCTTC. It yields the protein CASSLDPLNEQFF.